This TCR beta chain was sequenced during a study of shared clonotypes between healthy human individuals. Study-wide results and caveats: The study found roughly 5% of naive CD4 clonotypes shared across four donors.

CD8 cells regarded as naive lacked CD45RO, were positively chosen for CCR7, and omitted terminally differentiated effector memory CD45RA+ cells. Turning to this clone: Its antigen is currently unknown.

CDR3 length: 15 amino acids. The germline CDR1 and CDR2 sequences are GTSNPN and SVGIG (reference sequence). Trimming left V 1 base short and J 0 bases short, with 12 bases between. Sequencing used immunoSEQ multiplex PCR; TCRdb keeps in-frame clones, though not all of them. Altogether 2 million to 2.5 million clones are present, approximately 94% being singletons, with the ten largest covering 0.85% to 1.2%. V gene TRBV30 combines with J gene TRBJ1-2; D is unclear. Material: naive CD8+ T cells sorted from blood. The origin of this receptor is a man in his late teens or twenties in good health. DNA of the CDR3: TGTGCCTGGAGTGGACCAGGTGGCCCTAACTATGGCTACACCTTC. As protein: CAWSGPGGPNYGYTF.